This TCR beta chain is from a study of blood T cell repertoires in COVID-19. Overall study context: COVID-19 samples collected from the United States, Italy and Spain covered acute and convalescent phases. Sample material is recorded as cDNA or gDNA derived from T cells, B-cell-depleted T cells, or PBMCs.

In the source study's methods: Nucleated cell number was recorded as an estimate derived from reference gene primer amplification. Here immunoSEQ multiplex PCR was the method, and the copy in TCRdb shows in-frame clones only, minus some. That table gives V, J and clone size, and the DNA gave D and trimming. The sample includes roughly 110,000 clones, 85% to 95% of them seen just once. This clone was found a few times. The CDR3 runs 15 residues. From germline, CDR1 is LNHDA and CDR2 SQIVND (reference sequence). Trimming shortened V by 8 bases and J by 5 bases, and 16 bases separated the two germline ends.

The receptor was derived from a woman aged 25 to 39 with acute or convalescent COVID-19. The sample taken for sequencing was peripheral blood. The V and J genes are TRBV19 and TRBJ1-6, with D tentatively TRBD1 (6 bases). CDR3 in amino acids: CASQTRGADNSPLHF. The CDR3 DNA follows: TGTGCCAGTCAAACCAGGGGAGCCGATAATTCACCCCTCCACTTT.